The next 2 T cell receptor beta chains were all read from a single sample in a study of OX40 agonist ivuxolimab in advanced cancers. Data came from immunoSEQ multiplex PCR; TCRdb stores just in-frame clones and leaves some out. This sample has approximately 72,000 clones, with just over 85% found just once. Sequencing was performed on CD4+ or CD8+ T cells sorted from blood, taken in a trial of the OX40 agonist ivuxolimab. The receptors derive from an adult with an advanced solid tumor such as melanoma, head and neck, liver or kidney cancer.

V and J are TRBV2 and TRBJ2-3; TRBD1 might be the D (6 bases). This CDR3 contains 14 residues. V lost 1 base and J 6 bases, leaving 11 bases between the germline ends. CDR1 SNHLY and CDR2 FYNNEI come from the germline V gene. The CDR3 sequence is CASSEGGPGDTQYF. CDR3 in DNA: TGTGCCAGCAGTGAAGGGGGGCCAGGTGATACGCAGTATTTT.

This chain joins TRBV7-9 and TRBJ1-1; D is unresolved. Germline V CDR1 and CDR2: SEHNR, FQNEAQ (reference sequence). The germline V and J ends were trimmed by 5 bases and 8 bases, with 15 bases remaining between them. This CDR3 has 13 amino acids. The CDR3 DNA sequence: TGTGCCAGCAGCGAACTCGACACGGCGGAAGCTTTCTTT. Its protein product is CASSELDTAEAFF.